Listed below are T cell receptor beta chains from one sample, sequenced in a study of cytomegalovirus exposure and HLA in healthy donors. Some clones are missing from TCRdb's copy, which holds only in-frame ones; the method was immunoSEQ multiplex PCR. The table lists more than 300,000 clones, around 86% of them singletons, with 0.65% to 0.85% in the top ten. Sequenced input: PBMCs. The receptors were gathered from a woman aged 18 to 35 in good health and CMV-seronegative. CDR3s leave out the opening cysteine and the closing phenylalanine or tryptophan. Fields, in order: V gene, CDR3 protein.

TRBV15 | ATSSNRGSGANVLT
TRBV6-5 | ASSPGEFYEQY
TRBV7-2 | ASTSSQSNQPQH
TRBV6-4 | ADSNGLAGGLGGELF
TRBV4-3 | ASSLGGGGSTGELF
TRBV19 | ASSHLSGQSYEQY
TRBV28 | ASRGGAPYEQY
TRBV4-3 | ASSHRGTSGSTDTQY
TRBV27 | ASRRQGKFGTDTQY
TRBV6-6 | ASGSGGTMNTEAF
TRBV10-1 | ASSEMGLAKNIQY
TRBV18 | ASSGQGERPQH
TRBV28 | ASRPSGTGNYEQY
TRBV28 | ASSPSPDTQY
TRBV5-4 | ASSPGDRVGHGYT
TRBV2 | ASSESDRGNEKLF
TRBV18 | ASSPGTEGLSGTQY
TRBV19 | ASSQESWGRVGYT
TRBV7-9 | ASSEGTGFSYT
TRBV5-4 | ASSLQGADYEQY
TRBV7-9 | ASSRPGTTIYEQY
TRBV4-1 | ASSQEGWGQGYQPQH
TRBV28 | ASSSSSGLSSYEQY
TRBV5-1 | ASRQAASYNEQF
TRBV5-1 | ASSLLGASGRGGYLETQY
TRBV6-5 | ASRQPIQDTDTQY
TRBV28 | ASSSPSGNSYNEQF
TRBV7-3 | ASMRESTDTQY
TRBV6-6 | ASRLAGYNEQF
TRBV19 | ASSRGEGSYNEQF
TRBV7-2 | ASSLYLGGLSTNYGYT
TRBV10-3 | AISENGGNSNQPQH
TRBV10-3 | AISERQGASYEQY
TRBV6-1 | ASSSRLADFEQF
TRBV2 | ASSLTGQVGDGYT
TRBV18 | ASSPIQAYGYT
TRBV25-1 | ARTGAQGELF
TRBV9 | ASSPPHTYEQY
TRBV6-6 | ASSYRVTNYGYT
TRBV19 | ASTKGQGLAGADTQY
TRBV5-1 | ASSLVKGVRGTDTQY
TRBV28 | ASRFGTVNTGELF
TRBV7-2 | ASRLAGGNEQF
TRBV6-5 | ASSRDSSRYTEAF